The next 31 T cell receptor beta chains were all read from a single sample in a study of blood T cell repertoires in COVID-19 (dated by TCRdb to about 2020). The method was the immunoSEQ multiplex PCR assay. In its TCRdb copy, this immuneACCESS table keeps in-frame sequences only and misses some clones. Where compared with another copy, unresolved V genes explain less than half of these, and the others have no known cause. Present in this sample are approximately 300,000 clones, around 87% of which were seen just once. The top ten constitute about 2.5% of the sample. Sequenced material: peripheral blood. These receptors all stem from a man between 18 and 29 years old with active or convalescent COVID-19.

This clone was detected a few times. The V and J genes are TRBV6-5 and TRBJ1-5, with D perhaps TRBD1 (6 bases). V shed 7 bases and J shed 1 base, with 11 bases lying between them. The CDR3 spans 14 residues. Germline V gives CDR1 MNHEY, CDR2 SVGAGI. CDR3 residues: CASIMTGSNQPQHF. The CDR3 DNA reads TGTGCCAGCATAATGACAGGAAGCAATCAGCCCCAGCATTTT.

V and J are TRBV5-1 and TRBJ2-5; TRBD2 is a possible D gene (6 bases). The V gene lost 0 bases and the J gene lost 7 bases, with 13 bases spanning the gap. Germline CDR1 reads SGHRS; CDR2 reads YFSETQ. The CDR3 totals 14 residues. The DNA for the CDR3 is TGCGCCAGCAGCTTGGACTCGCTCGGGGGGACCCAGTACTTC. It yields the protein CASSLDSLGGTQYF.

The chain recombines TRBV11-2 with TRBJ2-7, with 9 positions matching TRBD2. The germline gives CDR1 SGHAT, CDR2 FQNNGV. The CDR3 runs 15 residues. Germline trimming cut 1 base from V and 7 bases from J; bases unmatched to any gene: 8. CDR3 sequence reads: CASSLAVSGSSEQYF. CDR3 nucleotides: TGTGCCAGCAGCTTAGCGGTTAGCGGGAGTAGTGAGCAGTACTTC. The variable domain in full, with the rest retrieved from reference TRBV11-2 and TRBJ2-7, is EAGVAQSPRYKIIEKRQSVAFWCNPISGHATLYWYQQILGQGPKLLIQFQNNGVVDDSQLPKDRFSAERLKGVDSTLKIQPAKLEDSAVYLCASSLAVSGSSEQYFGPGTRLTVT.

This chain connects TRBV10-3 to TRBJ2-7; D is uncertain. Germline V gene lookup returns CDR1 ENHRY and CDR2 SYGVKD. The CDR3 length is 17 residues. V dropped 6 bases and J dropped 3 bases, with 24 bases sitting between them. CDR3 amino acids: CAISPLSAANFFYEQYF. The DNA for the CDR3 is TGTGCCATCAGCCCACTGTCTGCGGCGAATTTCTTCTACGAGCAGTACTTC.

The CDR3 nucleotides read TGTGCCAGCAGCCGCATGACAGGGGGCAATGGCTACACCTTC. Translated, it gives CASSRMTGGNGYTF. This chain connects TRBV5-4 to TRBJ1-2, with 10 bases lining up with TRBD1. CDR1 and CDR2 from the germline V gene are SGHNT and YYREEE (reference sequence). V shed 4 bases, J shed 6 bases, and the junction held 6 bases outside the gene matches. CDR3 length equals 14 residues.

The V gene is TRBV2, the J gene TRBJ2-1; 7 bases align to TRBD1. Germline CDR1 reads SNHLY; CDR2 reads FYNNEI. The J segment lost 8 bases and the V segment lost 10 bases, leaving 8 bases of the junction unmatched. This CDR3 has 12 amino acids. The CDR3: CANRQGADEQFF. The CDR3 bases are TGTGCCAACCGACAGGGAGCCGATGAGCAGTTCTTC.

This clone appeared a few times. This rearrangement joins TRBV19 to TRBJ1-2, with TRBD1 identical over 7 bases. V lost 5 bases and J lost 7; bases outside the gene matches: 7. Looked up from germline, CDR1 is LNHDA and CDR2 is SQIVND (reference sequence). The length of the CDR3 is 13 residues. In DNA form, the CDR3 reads TGTGCCAGTAGTGCGACCCACAGGGGTGGCTACACCTTC. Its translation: CASSATHRGGYTF.

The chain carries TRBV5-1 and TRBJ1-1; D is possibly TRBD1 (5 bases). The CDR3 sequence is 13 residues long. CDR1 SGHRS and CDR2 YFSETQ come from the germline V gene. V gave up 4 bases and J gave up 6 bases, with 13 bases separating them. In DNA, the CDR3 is TGCGCCAGCAGCAGCCTGGGGGGATCTGAAGCTTTCTTT. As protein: CASSSLGGSEAFF.

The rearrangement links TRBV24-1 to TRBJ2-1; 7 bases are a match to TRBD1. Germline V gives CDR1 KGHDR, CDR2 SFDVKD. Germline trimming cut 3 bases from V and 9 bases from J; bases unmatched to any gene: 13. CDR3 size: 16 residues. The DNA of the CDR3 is TGTGCCACCAGTGATCCACGACAGGGCGACGTAGGTGAGCAGTTCTTC. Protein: CATSDPRQGDVGEQFF.

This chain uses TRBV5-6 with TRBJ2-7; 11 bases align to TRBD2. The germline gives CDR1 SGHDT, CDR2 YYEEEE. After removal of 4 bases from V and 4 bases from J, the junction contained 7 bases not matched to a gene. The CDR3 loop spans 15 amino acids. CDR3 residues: CASSTGLAGQYEQYF. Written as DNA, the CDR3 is TGTGCCAGCAGCACCGGACTAGCGGGCCAGTACGAGCAGTACTTC.

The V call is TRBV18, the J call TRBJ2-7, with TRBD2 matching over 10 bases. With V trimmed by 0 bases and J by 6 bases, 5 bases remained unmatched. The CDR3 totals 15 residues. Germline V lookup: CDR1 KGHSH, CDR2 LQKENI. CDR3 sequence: CASSPPLAGVGEQYF. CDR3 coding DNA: TGTGCCAGCTCACCACCGCTAGCGGGAGTCGGCGAGCAGTACTTC. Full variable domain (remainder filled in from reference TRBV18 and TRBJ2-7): NAGVMQNPRHLVRRRGQEARLRCSPMKGHSHVYWYRQLPEEGLKFMVYLQKENIIDESGMPKERFSAEFPKEGPSILRIQQVVRGDSAAYFCASSPPLAGVGEQYFGPGTRLTVT.

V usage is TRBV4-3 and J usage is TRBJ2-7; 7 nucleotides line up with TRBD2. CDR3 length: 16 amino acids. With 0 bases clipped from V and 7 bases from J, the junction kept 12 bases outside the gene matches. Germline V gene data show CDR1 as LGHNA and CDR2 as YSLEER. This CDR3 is CASSQDRDYLWGEQYF. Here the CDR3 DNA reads TGCGCCAGCAGCCAAGATCGGGACTACCTTTGGGGGGAGCAGTACTTC.

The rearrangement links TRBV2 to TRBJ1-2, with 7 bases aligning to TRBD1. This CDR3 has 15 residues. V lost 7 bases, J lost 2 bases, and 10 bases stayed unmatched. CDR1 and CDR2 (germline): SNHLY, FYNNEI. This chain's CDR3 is CASNTAQGTNYGYTF. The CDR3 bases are TGTGCCAGCAACACCGCACAGGGGACGAACTATGGCTACACCTTC. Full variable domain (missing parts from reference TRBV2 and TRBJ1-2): EPEVTQTPSHQVTQMGQEVILRCVPISNHLYFYWYRQILGQKVEFLVSFYNNEISEKSEIFDDQFSVERPDGSNFTLKIRSTKLEDSAMYFCASNTAQGTNYGYTFGSGTRLTVV.

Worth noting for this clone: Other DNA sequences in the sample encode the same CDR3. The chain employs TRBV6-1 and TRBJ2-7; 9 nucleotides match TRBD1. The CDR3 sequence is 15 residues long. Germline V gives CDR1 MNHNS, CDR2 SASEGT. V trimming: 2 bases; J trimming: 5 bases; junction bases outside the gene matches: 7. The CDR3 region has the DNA TGTGCCAGCAGTGAACAACAGGGGGCGTCCGACGAGCAGTACTTC. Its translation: CASSEQQGASDEQYF.

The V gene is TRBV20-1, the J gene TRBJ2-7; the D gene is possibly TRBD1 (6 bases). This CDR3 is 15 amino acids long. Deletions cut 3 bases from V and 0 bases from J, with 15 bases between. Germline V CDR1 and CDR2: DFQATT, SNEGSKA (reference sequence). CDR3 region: CSASLTGPFSYEQYF. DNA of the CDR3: TGCAGTGCTAGTCTGACAGGTCCCTTCTCCTACGAGCAGTACTTC.

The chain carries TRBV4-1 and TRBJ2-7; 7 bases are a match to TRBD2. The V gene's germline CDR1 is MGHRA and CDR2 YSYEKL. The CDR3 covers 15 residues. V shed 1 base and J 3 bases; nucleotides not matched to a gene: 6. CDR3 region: CASSQGGGRNYEQYF. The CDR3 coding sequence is TGCGCCAGCAGCCAAGGGGGGGGACGGAACTACGAGCAGTACTTC.

As DNA, the CDR3 is TGTGCCAGCAGTATCCATTCAGGGGACACTGAAGCTTTCTTT. Translating it yields CASSIHSGDTEAFF. The V and J genes are TRBV27 and TRBJ1-1; tentative D call: TRBD1 (6 bases). The CDR3 covers 14 residues. The V and J ends lost 5 bases and 3 bases respectively, with 13 bases between them. The germline CDR1 and CDR2 sequences are MNHEY and SMNVEV (reference sequence).

The CDR3 sequence: CASSLDGTGINEKLFF. The CDR3 nucleotides are TGCGCCAGCAGCTTGGACGGTACAGGGATTAATGAAAAACTGTTTTTT. The chain has TRBV5-1 and TRBJ1-4; the D gene is possibly TRBD1 (6 bases). This CDR3 spans 16 amino acids. V was shortened by 0 bases and J by 4 bases, with 13 bases between the two germline ends. The V gene's germline CDR1 is SGHRS and CDR2 YFSETQ.

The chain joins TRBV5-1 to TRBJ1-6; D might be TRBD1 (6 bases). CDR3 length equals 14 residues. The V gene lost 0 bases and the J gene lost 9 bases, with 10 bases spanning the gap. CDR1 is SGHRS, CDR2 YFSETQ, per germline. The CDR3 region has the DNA TGCGCCAGCAGCTTGGGGCAGGGGTTTTCACCCCTCCACTTT. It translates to CASSLGQGFSPLHF.

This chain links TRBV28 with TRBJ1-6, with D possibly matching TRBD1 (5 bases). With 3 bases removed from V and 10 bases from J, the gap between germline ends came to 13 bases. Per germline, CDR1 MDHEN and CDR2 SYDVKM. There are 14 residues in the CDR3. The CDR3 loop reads CASSFRQGPSPLHF. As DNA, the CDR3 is TGTGCCAGCAGTTTCCGGCAGGGCCCCTCACCCCTCCACTTT.

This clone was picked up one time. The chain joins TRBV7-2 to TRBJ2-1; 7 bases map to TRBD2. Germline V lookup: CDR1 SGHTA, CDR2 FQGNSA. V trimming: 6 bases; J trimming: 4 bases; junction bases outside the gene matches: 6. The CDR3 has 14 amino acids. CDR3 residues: CASRLLAVYNEQFF. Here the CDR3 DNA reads TGTGCCAGCAGGCTTCTAGCGGTATACAATGAGCAGTTCTTC.

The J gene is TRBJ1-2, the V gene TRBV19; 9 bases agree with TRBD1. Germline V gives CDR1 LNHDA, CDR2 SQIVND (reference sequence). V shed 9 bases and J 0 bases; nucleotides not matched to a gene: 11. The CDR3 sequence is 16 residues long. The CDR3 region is CASLPGQGQANYGYTF. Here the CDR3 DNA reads TGTGCCAGCCTACCGGGACAGGGACAAGCTAACTATGGCTACACCTTC.

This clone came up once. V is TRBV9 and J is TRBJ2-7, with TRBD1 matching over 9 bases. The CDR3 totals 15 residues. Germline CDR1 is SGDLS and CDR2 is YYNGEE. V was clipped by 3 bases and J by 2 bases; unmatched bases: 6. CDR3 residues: CASSASGQGTYEQYF. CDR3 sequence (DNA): TGTGCCAGCAGCGCCTCGGGACAGGGAACCTACGAGCAGTACTTC.

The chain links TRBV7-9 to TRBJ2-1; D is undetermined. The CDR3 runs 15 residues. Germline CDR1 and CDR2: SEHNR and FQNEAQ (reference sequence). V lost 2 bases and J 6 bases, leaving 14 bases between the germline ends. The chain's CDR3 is CASSLFATRGNEQFF. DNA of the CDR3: TGTGCCAGCAGCTTATTCGCTACCCGAGGCAATGAGCAGTTCTTC.

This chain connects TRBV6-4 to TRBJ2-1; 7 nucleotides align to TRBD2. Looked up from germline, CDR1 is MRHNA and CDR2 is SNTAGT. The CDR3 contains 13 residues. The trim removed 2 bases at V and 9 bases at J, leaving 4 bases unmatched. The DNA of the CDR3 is TGTGCCAGCAGTGACCTGCGGGGGAGTGAGCAGTTCTTC. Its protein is CASSDLRGSEQFF.

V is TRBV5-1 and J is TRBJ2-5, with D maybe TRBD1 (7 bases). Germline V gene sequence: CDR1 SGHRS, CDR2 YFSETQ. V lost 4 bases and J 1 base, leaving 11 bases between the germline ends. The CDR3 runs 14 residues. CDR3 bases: TGCGCCAGCAGCACGGGGGACAGCCAAGAGACCCAGTACTTC. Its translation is CASSTGDSQETQYF.

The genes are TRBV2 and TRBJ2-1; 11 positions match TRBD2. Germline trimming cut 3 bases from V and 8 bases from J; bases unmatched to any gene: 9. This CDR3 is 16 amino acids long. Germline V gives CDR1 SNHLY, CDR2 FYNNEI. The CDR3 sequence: CASSEEGRGLADEQFF. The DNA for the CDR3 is TGTGCCAGCAGTGAGGAGGGGCGGGGACTAGCGGATGAGCAGTTCTTC.

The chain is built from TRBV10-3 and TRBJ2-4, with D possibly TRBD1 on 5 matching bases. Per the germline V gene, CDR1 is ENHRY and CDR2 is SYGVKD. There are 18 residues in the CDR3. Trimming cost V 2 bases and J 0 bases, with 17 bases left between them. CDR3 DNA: TGTGCCATCAGTGAGCCGGACCACAGGAGCGAAGCCAAAAACATTCAGTACTTC. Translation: CAISEPDHRSEAKNIQYF.

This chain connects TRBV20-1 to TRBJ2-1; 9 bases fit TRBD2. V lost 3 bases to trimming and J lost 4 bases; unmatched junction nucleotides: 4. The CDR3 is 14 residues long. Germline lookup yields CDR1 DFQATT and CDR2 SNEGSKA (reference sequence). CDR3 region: CSASGGRAYNEQFF. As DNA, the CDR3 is TGCAGTGCTAGTGGCGGGAGGGCATACAATGAGCAGTTCTTC.

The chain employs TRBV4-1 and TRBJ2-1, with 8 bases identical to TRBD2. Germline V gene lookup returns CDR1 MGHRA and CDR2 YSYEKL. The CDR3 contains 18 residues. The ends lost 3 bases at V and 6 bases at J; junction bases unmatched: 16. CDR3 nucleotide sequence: TGCGCCAGCAGCCACCCTCGTATCGGGGGGGCGTATGTCAATGAGCAGTTCTTC. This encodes CASSHPRIGGAYVNEQFF.

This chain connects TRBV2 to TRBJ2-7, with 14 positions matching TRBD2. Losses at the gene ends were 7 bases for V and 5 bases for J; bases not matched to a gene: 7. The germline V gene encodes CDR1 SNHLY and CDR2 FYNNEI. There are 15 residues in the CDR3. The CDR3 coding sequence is TGTGCCAGCACAAGACTAGCGGGAGGGCCGAACGAGCAGTACTTC. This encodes CASTRLAGGPNEQYF.